Below are 3 T cell receptor beta chains sequenced from a single sample in a study of T cell responses to AZD1222 COVID-19 vaccine. Produced via immunoSEQ multiplex PCR; TCRdb's table is partial and in-frame only. The top ten hold 15% to 20% of the sample, which has more than 90,000 clones, roughly 84% seen once. This specimen was peripheral blood, taken on day 0 of AZD1222 vaccination. The receptors shown here come from an adult in good health.

This clone was seen only a few times. This chain connects TRBV19 to TRBJ1-5, with 8 bases lining up with TRBD1. The germline V gene has CDR1 LNHDA and CDR2 SQIVND (reference sequence). V lost 7 bases and J lost 3; bases outside the gene matches: 8. The CDR3 consists of 15 residues. CDR3 in amino acids: CASNPGQGVNQPQHF. In nucleotides, the CDR3 is TGTGCCAGTAATCCTGGACAGGGCGTCAATCAGCCCCAGCATTTT.

J is TRBJ2-1 and V is TRBV24-1, with 10 bases matching TRBD1. Germline assignment: CDR1 KGHDR and CDR2 SFDVKD. J lost 7 bases, V lost 5 bases, and 10 bases had no gene match. This CDR3 contains 16 residues. CDR3 sequence reads: CATSATRDRGSNEQFF. CDR3 coding DNA: TGTGCCACCAGTGCTACCCGGGACAGGGGTAGTAATGAGCAGTTCTTC.

The J gene is TRBJ1-5, the V gene TRBV2; D is undetermined. Deletions cut 6 bases from V and 6 bases from J, with 15 bases between. The CDR3 runs to 14 residues. Germline V CDR1 and CDR2: SNHLY, FYNNEI. The CDR3 DNA follows: TGTGCCAGCAGCCACCCCCCCAGGAGTCAGCCCCAGCATTTT. Protein: CASSHPPRSQPQHF.